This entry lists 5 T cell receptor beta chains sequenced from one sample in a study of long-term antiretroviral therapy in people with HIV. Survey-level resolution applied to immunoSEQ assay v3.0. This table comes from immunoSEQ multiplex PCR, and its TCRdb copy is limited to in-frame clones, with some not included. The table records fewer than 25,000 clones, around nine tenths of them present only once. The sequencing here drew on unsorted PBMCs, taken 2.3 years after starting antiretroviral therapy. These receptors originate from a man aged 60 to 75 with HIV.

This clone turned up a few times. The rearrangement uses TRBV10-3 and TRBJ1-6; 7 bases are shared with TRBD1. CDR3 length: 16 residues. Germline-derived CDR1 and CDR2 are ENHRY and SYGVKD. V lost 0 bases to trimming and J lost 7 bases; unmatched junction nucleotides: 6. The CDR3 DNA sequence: TGTGCCATCAGTGAGTCGACAGGGCCGGGGAATTCACCCCTCCACTTT. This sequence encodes CAISESTGPGNSPLHF.

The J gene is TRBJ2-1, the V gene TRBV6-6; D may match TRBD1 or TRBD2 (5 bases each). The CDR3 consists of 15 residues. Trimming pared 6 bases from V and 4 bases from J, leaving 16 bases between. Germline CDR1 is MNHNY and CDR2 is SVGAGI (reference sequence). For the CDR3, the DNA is TGTGCCAGCAGGACCGGGACGAAACCATACAATGAGCAGTTCTTC. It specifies CASRTGTKPYNEQFF.

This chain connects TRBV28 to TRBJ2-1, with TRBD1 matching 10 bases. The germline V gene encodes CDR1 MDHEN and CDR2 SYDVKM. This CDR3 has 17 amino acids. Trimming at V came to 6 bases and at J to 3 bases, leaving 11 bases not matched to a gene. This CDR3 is CASRPTLGQGNYNEQFF. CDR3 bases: TGTGCCAGCAGGCCAACCCTGGGACAGGGGAACTACAATGAGCAGTTCTTC.

The CDR3 DNA follows: TGTGCCAGCAGCCCAGGACTGGAAGAAGCTTTCTTT. It encodes CASSPGLEEAFF. The chain joins TRBV11-2 to TRBJ1-1; D gene unclear. V lost 5 bases, J lost 8 bases, and 12 bases lay in between. The CDR3 runs 12 residues. The germline gives CDR1 SGHAT, CDR2 FQNNGV.

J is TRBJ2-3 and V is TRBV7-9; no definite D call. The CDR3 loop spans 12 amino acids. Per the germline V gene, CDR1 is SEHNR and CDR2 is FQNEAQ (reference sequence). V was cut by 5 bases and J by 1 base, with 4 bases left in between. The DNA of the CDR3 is TGTGCCAGCAGCCCTGGCACAGATACGCAGTATTTT. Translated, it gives CASSPGTDTQYF.